These 21 T cell receptor beta chains came from one sample sequenced in a study of blood T cell repertoires in COVID-19. Here immunoSEQ multiplex PCR was the method, and the copy in TCRdb shows in-frame clones only, minus some. The table shows some 250,000 clones, with roughly nine tenths occurring only once. Sequenced: peripheral blood. Every receptor here comes from a man aged 55 to 69 with acute or convalescent COVID-19.

This sequence joins TRBV4-3 and TRBJ1-5, with TRBD1 as a possible D gene (5 bases). CDR3 size: 16 residues. Germline-derived CDR1 and CDR2 are LGHNA and YSLEER. Trimming pared 0 bases from V and 6 bases from J, leaving 15 bases between. The DNA of the CDR3 is TGCGCCAGCAGCCAAGATTGGTCCCAGGGCGGTCAGCCCCAGCATTTT. Residues: CASSQDWSQGGQPQHF.

The table lists this clone with a few counts. The gene calls are TRBV28 and TRBJ2-5; D gene uncertain. This CDR3 contains 15 residues. V was trimmed by 4 bases and J by 0 bases, leaving 12 bases between them. Germline CDR1 reads MDHEN; CDR2 reads SYDVKM. CDR3: CASSSRQAYQETQYF. The CDR3 DNA is TGTGCCAGCAGTTCACGTCAGGCGTACCAAGAGACCCAGTACTTC.

This clone was recorded once. V and J are TRBV7-9 and TRBJ1-1; D might be TRBD1 (6 bases). CDR1 is SEHNR, CDR2 FQNEAQ, per germline (reference sequence). The CDR3 runs to 14 residues. V was cut by 2 bases and J by 6 bases, with 13 bases left in between. CDR3 bases: TGTGCCAGCAGCTTACTGGTGGGACACTCTGAAGCTTTCTTT. It specifies CASSLLVGHSEAFF.

J is TRBJ2-2 and V is TRBV19, with a weak D call TRBD1 (6 bases). In germline, CDR1 is LNHDA, CDR2 SQIVND (reference sequence). The V end was cut by 9 bases, the J end by 0 bases, with 11 bases between. CDR3 length equals 14 residues. The CDR3 DNA reads as TGTGCCAGCAGCCAGGGGACGAACACCGGGGAGCTGTTTTTT. Translated, it gives CASSQGTNTGELFF.

The chain recombines TRBV6-2 or TRBV6-3 with TRBJ2-5; weak D call: TRBD2 (5 bases). Trimming took off 5 bases at V and 2 bases at J, with 12 bases between the two ends. In germline, CDR1 is MNHEY, CDR2 SVGEGT. The CDR3 loop spans 14 amino acids. The CDR3 region has the DNA TGTGCCAGCAGTCCCCCAGCGGCGCAAGAGACCCAGTACTTC. It is translated as CASSPPAAQETQYF.

The chain couples TRBV7-2 to TRBJ2-1, with TRBD2 identical over 11 bases. Germline V lookup: CDR1 SGHTA, CDR2 FQGNSA. CDR3 size: 19 residues. V dropped 1 base and J dropped 0; count of bases not matched to a gene: 8. The CDR3: CASSLVSGRARGSYNEQFF. The CDR3 region has the DNA TGTGCCAGCAGCTTAGTTAGCGGGAGGGCCCGGGGCTCCTACAATGAGCAGTTCTTC.

The chain joins TRBV28 to TRBJ1-2, with 8 bases identical to TRBD1. This CDR3 contains 14 residues. The germline gives CDR1 MDHEN, CDR2 SYDVKM. V shed 8 bases, J shed 4 bases, and the junction held 9 bases outside the gene matches. The CDR3 region is CASRTDRARYGYTF. CDR3 sequence (DNA): TGTGCCAGCCGGACGGACAGGGCTCGCTATGGCTACACCTTC.

V and J are TRBV27 and TRBJ2-7; TRBD2 aligns across 11 bases. The V and J ends lost 6 bases and 2 bases, in that order; junction bases with no gene match: 6. The CDR3 sequence is 15 residues long. The germline CDR1 and CDR2 sequences are MNHEY and SMNVEV (reference sequence). The CDR3: CASSRGLAEAYEQYF. The CDR3 nucleotides are TGTGCCAGCAGCCGGGGACTAGCGGAAGCCTACGAGCAGTACTTC.

The chain is built from TRBV14 and TRBJ2-2; possibly TRBD2 for D (6 bases). V lost 5 bases and J 5 bases, leaving 15 bases between the germline ends. This CDR3 is 15 amino acids long. Germline values: CDR1 SGHDN, CDR2 FVKESK. CDR3 amino acids: CASSDLGSRTGELFF. The CDR3 DNA sequence: TGTGCCAGCAGCGATCTCGGGAGTAGGACCGGGGAGCTGTTTTTT.

This clone has ten or more counts. The chain uses TRBV4-3 and TRBJ2-7, with D maybe TRBD1 (5 bases). The germline V gene encodes CDR1 LGHNA and CDR2 YSLEER. The CDR3 consists of 16 residues. The ends were cut back, 0 bases at V and 4 bases at J, with 16 bases in the middle. The chain's CDR3 is CASSQDRQGLGYEQYF. In nucleotides, the CDR3 is TGCGCCAGCAGCCAAGATAGGCAGGGCCTAGGGTACGAGCAGTACTTC.

This clone was recorded once. This sequence joins TRBV7-2 and TRBJ2-2; 7 bases are a match to TRBD1. Germline-derived CDR1 and CDR2 are SGHTA and FQGNSA. There are 17 residues in the CDR3. With 5 bases clipped from V and 2 bases from J, the junction kept 11 bases outside the gene matches. CDR3 nucleotides: TGTGCCAGCAGCACGCCTCCGGGACAGTCAAACACCGGGGAGCTGTTTTTT. It encodes CASSTPPGQSNTGELFF.

This sequence joins TRBV11-2 and TRBJ2-2, with D perhaps TRBD1 (5 bases). The V end was cut by 3 bases, the J end by 6 bases, with 17 bases between. Germline-derived CDR1 and CDR2 are SGHAT and FQNNGV. The CDR3 length is 16 residues. The CDR3 sequence is CASSFQASGQAGELFF. In DNA form, the CDR3 reads TGTGCCAGCAGCTTTCAAGCTTCAGGGCAGGCCGGGGAGCTGTTTTTT.

This clone turned up a few times. The V gene is TRBV4-2, the J gene TRBJ1-1; D uncertain. V was shortened by 4 bases and J by 1 base, with 16 bases between the two germline ends. This CDR3 comprises 16 residues. Looked up from germline, CDR1 is LGHNA and CDR2 is YNFKEQ. In nucleotides, the CDR3 is TGTGCCAGCAGCCCGCGGGGATGGCAGGAGAACACTGAAGCTTTCTTT. It specifies CASSPRGWQENTEAFF.

The chain uses TRBV15 and TRBJ1-5, with a weak D call TRBD1 (5 bases). The CDR3 consists of 14 residues. Trimming shortened V by 4 bases and J by 6 bases, and 13 bases separated the two germline ends. Per germline, CDR1 LNHNV and CDR2 YYDKDF (reference sequence). The CDR3 nucleotides are TGTGCCACCAGCATTTCGCAGGGCGTTCAGCCCCAGCATTTT. The encoded protein is CATSISQGVQPQHF.

The CDR3 protein is CASSLGAGSTETQYF. The CDR3 DNA reads as TGTGCCAGCAGCTTAGGGGCGGGTTCTACAGAGACCCAGTACTTC. The chain employs TRBV11-3 and TRBJ2-5; the D gene is possibly TRBD2 (5 bases). There are 15 residues in the CDR3. V was pared by 1 base and J by 4 bases, with 13 bases between. Germline CDR1 reads SGHNT; CDR2 reads YENEEA.

The table lists this clone with a count of one. The chain employs TRBV2 and TRBJ1-5; 9 nucleotides match TRBD1. CDR1 and CDR2 (germline): SNHLY, FYNNEI. The CDR3 is made up of 14 amino acids. V lost 6 bases, J lost 4 bases, and 4 bases stayed unmatched. CDR3 loop: CASRGTGRNQPQHF. The CDR3 nucleotides are TGTGCCAGCAGAGGGACAGGGCGAAATCAGCCCCAGCATTTT.

The rearrangement joins TRBV9 to TRBJ1-1; no clear D gene. Per the germline V gene, CDR1 is SGDLS and CDR2 is YYNGEE. V was trimmed by 0 bases and J by 1 base, leaving 7 bases between them. The CDR3 runs to 14 residues. CDR3 in DNA: TGTGCCAGCAGCGTAGGGGGAGCGAACACTGAAGCTTTCTTT. It encodes CASSVGGANTEAFF.

This clone came up once. V and J are TRBV10-3 and TRBJ2-1; 8 bases are a match to TRBD2. In germline, CDR1 is ENHRY, CDR2 SYGVKD. V gave up 2 bases and J gave up 5 bases; unmatched junction bases: 8. The CDR3 runs to 16 residues. CDR3 region: CAISESAGGPDNEQFF. The CDR3 nucleotides read TGTGCCATCAGTGAGAGTGCGGGAGGACCAGACAATGAGCAGTTCTTC.

This sequence joins TRBV11-3 and TRBJ2-2, with D possibly being TRBD2 (5 bases). This CDR3 is built from 15 residues. Germline CDR1 SGHNT, CDR2 YENEEA. V lost 0 bases and J 6 bases, leaving 11 bases between the germline ends. CDR3 coding DNA: TGTGCCAGCAGCTTAGACAGCCTTAGCGCCGGGGAGCTGTTTTTT. It codes for CASSLDSLSAGELFF.

This rearrangement joins TRBV19 to TRBJ1-1; 7 positions match TRBD1. The trim removed 3 bases at V and 4 bases at J, leaving 5 bases unmatched. The germline gives CDR1 LNHDA, CDR2 SQIVND (reference sequence). This CDR3 is built from 14 residues. The CDR3 nucleotides read TGTGCCAGTAGTATTTCGCACAGGGGCACTGAAGCTTTCTTT. The encoded protein is CASSISHRGTEAFF.

V and J are TRBV27 and TRBJ2-3; a weak D match, TRBD1 (5 bases). Deletions cut 4 bases from V and 2 bases from J, with 10 bases between. In germline, CDR1 is MNHEY, CDR2 SMNVEV (reference sequence). The CDR3 consists of 14 residues. In nucleotides, the CDR3 is TGTGCCAGCAGTTGGCAGGGCTACACAGATACGCAGTATTTT. Protein product: CASSWQGYTDTQYF.